The entry that follows covers one T cell receptor (beta chain) sequence. The sample originates from a study of T cell responses to AZD1222 COVID-19 vaccine. The method was immunoSEQ multiplex PCR; TCRdb's version includes in-frame clones alone and lacks a portion of them. The data hold under 95,000 clones, with about 87% observed a single time. CDR3 length equals 14 residues. Germline lookup yields CDR1 MNHEY and CDR2 SVGAGI. Trimming removed 6 bases from V and 0 bases from J, with 9 bases in between. Sequencing was performed on peripheral blood, taken on day 0 of AZD1222 vaccination. This receptor was identified in an adult in good health. This chain joins TRBV6-5 and TRBJ1-3, with D unresolved. The CDR3 nucleotides are TGTGCCAGCAGGGATGGGTCCTCTGGAAACACCATATATTTT. Translation gives CASRDGSSGNTIYF.